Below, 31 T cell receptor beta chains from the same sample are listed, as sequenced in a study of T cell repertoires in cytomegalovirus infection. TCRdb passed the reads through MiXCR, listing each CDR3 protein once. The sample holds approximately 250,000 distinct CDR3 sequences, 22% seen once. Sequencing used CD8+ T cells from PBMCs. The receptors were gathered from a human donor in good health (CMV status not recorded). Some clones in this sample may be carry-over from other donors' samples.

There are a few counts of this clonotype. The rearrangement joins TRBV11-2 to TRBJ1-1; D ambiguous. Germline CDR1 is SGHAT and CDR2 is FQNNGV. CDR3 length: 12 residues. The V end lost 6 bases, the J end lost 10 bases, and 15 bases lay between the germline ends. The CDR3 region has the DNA TGTGCCAGCAGACAACTAGGCCACCCAGCTTTCTTT. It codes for CASRQLGHPAFF.

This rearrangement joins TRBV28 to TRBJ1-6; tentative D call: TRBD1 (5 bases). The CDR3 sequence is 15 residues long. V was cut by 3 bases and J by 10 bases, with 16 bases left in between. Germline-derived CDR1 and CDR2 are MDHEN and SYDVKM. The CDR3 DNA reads TGTGCCAGCAGTTTGGGGGACGGCCGGAAATCACCCCTCCACTTT. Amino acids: CASSLGDGRKSPLHF.

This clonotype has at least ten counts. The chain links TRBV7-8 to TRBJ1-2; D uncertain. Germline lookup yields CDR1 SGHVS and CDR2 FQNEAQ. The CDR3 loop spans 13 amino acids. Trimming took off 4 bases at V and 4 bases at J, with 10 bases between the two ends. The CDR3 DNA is TGTGCCAGCAGCTCTAAGCTCCTCTATGGCTACACCTTC. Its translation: CASSSKLLYGYTF. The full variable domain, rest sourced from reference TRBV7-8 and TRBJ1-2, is GAGVSQSPRYKVAKRGQDVALRCDPISGHVSLFWYQQALGQGPEFLTYFQNEAQLDKSGLPSDRFFAERPEGSVSTLKIQRTQQEDSAVYLCASSSKLLYGYTFGSGTRLTVV.

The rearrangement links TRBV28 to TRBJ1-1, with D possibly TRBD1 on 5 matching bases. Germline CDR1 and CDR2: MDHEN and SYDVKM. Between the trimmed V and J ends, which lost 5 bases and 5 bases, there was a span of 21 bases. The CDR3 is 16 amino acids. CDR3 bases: TGTGCCAGCAGTCCTGAAATTTTTAGGGGAAGGACTGAAGCTTTCTTT. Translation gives CASSPEIFRGRTEAFF.

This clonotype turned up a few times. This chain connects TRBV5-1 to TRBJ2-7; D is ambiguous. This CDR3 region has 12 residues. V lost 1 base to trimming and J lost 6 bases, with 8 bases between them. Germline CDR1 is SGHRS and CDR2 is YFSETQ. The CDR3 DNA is TGCGCCAGCAGCTTGCTCGGTGGCGAGCAGTACTTC. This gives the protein CASSLLGGEQYF.

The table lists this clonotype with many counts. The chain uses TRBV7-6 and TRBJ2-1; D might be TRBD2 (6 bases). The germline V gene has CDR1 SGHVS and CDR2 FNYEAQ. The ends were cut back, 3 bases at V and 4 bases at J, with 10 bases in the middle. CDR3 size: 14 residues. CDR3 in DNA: TGTGCCAGCAGCTTGAGCGGGCCGTACAATGAGCAGTTCTTC. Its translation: CASSLSGPYNEQFF.

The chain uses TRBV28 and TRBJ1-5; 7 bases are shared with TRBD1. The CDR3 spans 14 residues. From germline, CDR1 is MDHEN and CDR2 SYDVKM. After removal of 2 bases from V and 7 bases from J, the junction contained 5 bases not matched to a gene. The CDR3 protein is CASSLEQGRQPQHF. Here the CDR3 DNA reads TGTGCCAGCAGTTTAGAACAGGGGCGGCAGCCCCAGCATTTT.

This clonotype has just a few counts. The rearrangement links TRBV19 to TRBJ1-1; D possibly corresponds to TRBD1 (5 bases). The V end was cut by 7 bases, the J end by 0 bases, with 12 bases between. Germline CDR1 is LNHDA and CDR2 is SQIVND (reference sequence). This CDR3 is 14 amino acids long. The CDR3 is CASTVGGVNTEAFF. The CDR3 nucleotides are TGTGCCAGTACCGTCGGAGGGGTGAACACTGAAGCTTTCTTT.

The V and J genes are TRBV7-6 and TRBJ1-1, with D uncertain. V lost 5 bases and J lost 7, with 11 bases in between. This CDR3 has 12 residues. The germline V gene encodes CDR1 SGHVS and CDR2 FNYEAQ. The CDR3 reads CASSPGPIEAFF. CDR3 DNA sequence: TGTGCCAGCAGCCCTGGACCGATTGAAGCTTTCTTT. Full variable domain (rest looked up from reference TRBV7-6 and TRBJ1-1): GAGVSQSPRYKVTKRGQDVALRCDPISGHVSLYWYRQALGQGPEFLTYFNYEAQQDKSGLPNDRFSAERPEGSISTLTIQRTEQRDSAMYRCASSPGPIEAFFGQGTRLTVV.

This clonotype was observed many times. The CDR3 DNA follows: TGTGCCAGCAGTCCCCACCTCGGGGGGTACGAGCAGTACTTC. Amino acids: CASSPHLGGYEQYF. This chain uses TRBV12-3 or TRBV12-4 with TRBJ2-7; 7 bases agree with TRBD2. The CDR3 length is 14 residues. Trimming at V came to 5 bases and at J to 4 bases, leaving 8 bases not matched to a gene.

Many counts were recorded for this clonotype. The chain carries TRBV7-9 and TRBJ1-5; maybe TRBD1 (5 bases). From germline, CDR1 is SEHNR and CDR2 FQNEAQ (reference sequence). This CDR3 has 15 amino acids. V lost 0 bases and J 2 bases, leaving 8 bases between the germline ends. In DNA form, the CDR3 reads TGTGCCAGCAGCTTAGCGCTGGGGGGCAATCAGCCCCAGCATTTT. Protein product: CASSLALGGNQPQHF.

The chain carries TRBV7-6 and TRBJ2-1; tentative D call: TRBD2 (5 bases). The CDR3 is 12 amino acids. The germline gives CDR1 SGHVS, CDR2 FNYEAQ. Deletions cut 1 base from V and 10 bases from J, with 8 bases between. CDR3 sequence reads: CASSLGTPEQFF. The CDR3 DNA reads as TGTGCCAGCAGCTTAGGGACTCCAGAGCAGTTCTTC.

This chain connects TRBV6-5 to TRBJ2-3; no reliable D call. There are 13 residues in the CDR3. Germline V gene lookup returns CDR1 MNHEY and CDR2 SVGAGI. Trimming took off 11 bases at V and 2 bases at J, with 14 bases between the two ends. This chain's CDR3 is CASRPVTTDTQYF. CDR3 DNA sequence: TGTGCCTCCCGACCAGTGACCACAGATACGCAGTATTTT.

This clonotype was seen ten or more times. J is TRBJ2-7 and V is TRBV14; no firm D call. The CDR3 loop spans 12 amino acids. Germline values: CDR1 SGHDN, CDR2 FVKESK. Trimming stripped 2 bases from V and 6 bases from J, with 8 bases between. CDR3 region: CASSQILFEQYF. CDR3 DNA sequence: TGTGCCAGCAGCCAAATTTTATTCGAGCAGTACTTC.

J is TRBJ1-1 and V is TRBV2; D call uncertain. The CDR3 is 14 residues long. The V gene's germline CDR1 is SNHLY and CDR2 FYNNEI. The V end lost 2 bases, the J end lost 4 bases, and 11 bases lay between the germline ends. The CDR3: CASSEPVWGTEAFF. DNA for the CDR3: TGTGCCAGCAGTGAACCAGTATGGGGCACTGAAGCTTTCTTT. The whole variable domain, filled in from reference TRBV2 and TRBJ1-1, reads EPEVTQTPSHQVTQMGQEVILRCVPISNHLYFYWYRQILGQKVEFLVSFYNNEISEKSEIFDDQFSVERPDGSNFTLKIRSTKLEDSAMYFCASSEPVWGTEAFFGQGTRLTVV.

The CDR3 loop is CASSQGGGGAYNEQFF. The CDR3 nucleotides read TGTGCCAGCAGCCAAGGGGGAGGGGGAGCTTACAATGAGCAGTTCTTC. This sequence joins TRBV4-2 and TRBJ2-1; tentative D call: TRBD2 (7 bases). CDR1 and CDR2 (germline): LGHNA, YNFKEQ. This CDR3 spans 16 amino acids. Trimming shortened V by 1 base and J by 4 bases, and 14 bases separated the two germline ends.

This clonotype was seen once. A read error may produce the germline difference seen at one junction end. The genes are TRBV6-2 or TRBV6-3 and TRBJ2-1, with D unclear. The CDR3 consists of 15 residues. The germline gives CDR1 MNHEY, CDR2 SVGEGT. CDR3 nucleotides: TGTGCCAGCAGTTACTCTCACGGCTCCTACAATGAGCAGTTATTC. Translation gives CASSYSHGSYNEQLF.

The CDR3: CSARDVMGQDPPGANVLTF. The CDR3 DNA reads TGCAGTGCTAGAGATGTCATGGGACAGGACCCCCCTGGGGCCAACGTCCTGACTTTC. J is TRBJ2-6 and V is TRBV20-1, with 8 bases identical to TRBD1. The CDR3 is made up of 19 amino acids. After removal of 0 bases from V and 2 bases from J, the junction contained 12 bases not matched to a gene. CDR1 is DFQATT, CDR2 SNEGSKA, per germline (reference sequence).

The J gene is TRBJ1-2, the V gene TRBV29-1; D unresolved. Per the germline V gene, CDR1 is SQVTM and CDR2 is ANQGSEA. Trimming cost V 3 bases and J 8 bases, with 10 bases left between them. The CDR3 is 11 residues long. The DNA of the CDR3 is TGCAGCGTTGATGGTAATTTAGGCTACACCTTC. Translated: CSVDGNLGYTF. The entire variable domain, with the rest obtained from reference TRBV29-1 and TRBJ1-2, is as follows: SAVISQKPSRDICQRGTSLTIQCQVDSQVTMMFWYRQQPGQSLTLIATANQGSEATYESGFVIDKFPISRPNLTFSTLTVSNMSPEDSSIYLCSVDGNLGYTFGSGTRLTVV.

The CDR3 region is CSVDEALSWYNEQFF. The CDR3 coding sequence is TGCAGCGTTGATGAAGCCCTATCGTGGTACAATGAGCAGTTCTTC. V usage is TRBV29-1 and J usage is TRBJ2-1; D is unresolved. CDR3 length: 15 amino acids. Germline CDR1 SQVTM, CDR2 ANQGSEA. The V end was cut by 3 bases, the J end by 4 bases, with 16 bases between.

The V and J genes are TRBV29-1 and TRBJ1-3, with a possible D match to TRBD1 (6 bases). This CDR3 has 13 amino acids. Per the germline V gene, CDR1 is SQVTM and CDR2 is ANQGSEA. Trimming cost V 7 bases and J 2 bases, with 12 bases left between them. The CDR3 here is CSAQGSPGNTIYF. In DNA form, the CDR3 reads TGCAGCGCACAGGGCTCGCCTGGAAACACCATATATTTT.

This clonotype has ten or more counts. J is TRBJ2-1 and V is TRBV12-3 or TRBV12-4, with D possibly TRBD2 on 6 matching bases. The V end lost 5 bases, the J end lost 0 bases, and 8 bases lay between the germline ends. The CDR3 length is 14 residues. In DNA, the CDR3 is TGTGCCAGCAGTCCGACTAGCTCCTACAATGAGCAGTTCTTC. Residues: CASSPTSSYNEQFF.

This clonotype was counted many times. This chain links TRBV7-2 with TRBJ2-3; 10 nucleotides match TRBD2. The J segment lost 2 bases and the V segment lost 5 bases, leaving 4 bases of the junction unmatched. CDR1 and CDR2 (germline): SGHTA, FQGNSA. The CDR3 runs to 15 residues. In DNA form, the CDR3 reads TGTGCCAGCAGCGATAGCGGGGGGCACACAGATACGCAGTATTTT. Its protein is CASSDSGGHTDTQYF.

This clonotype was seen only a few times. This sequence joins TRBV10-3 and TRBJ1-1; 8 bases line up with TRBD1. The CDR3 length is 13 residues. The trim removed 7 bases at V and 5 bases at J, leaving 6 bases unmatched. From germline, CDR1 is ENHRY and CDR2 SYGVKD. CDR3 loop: CAIIGQGKTEAFF. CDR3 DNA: TGTGCCATCATTGGACAGGGAAAAACTGAAGCTTTCTTT.

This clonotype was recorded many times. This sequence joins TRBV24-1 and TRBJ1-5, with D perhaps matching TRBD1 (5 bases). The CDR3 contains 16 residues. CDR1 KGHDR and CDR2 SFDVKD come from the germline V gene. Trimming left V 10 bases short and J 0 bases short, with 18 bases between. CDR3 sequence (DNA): TGTGCCACTTGGTCGCGACAGAGTAATAGCAATCAGCCCCAGCATTTT. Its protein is CATWSRQSNSNQPQHF.

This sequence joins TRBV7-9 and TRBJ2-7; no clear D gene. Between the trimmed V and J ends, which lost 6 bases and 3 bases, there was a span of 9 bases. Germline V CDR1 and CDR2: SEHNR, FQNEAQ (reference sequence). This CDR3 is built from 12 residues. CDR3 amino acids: CASSTGNYEQYF. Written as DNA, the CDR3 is TGTGCCAGCAGTACCGGAAACTACGAGCAGTACTTC.

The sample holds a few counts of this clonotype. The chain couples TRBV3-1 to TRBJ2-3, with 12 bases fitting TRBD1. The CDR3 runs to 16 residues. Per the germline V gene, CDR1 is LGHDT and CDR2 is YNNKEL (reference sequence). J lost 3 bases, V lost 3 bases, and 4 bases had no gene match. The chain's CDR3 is CASSHLGQGATDTQYF. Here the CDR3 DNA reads TGTGCCAGCAGCCACCTGGGACAGGGGGCAACAGATACGCAGTATTTT.

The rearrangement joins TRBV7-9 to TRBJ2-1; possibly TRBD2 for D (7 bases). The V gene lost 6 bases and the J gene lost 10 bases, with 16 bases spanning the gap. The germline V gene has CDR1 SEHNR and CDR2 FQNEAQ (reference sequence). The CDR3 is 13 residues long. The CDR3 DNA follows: TGTGCCAGCAGGTCCGGCGGGGGCAGCGAGCAGTTCTTC. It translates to CASRSGGGSEQFF.

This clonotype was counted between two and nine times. The CDR3 region is CASSLFGGQHTEAFF. CDR3 DNA: TGTGCCAGTTCATTGTTCGGGGGGCAGCATACTGAAGCTTTCTTT. The J gene is TRBJ1-1, the V gene TRBV19; D is possibly TRBD1 (6 bases). V was clipped by 8 bases and J by 5 bases, with 21 bases between them. From germline, CDR1 is LNHDA and CDR2 SQIVND (reference sequence). This CDR3 is built from 15 residues.

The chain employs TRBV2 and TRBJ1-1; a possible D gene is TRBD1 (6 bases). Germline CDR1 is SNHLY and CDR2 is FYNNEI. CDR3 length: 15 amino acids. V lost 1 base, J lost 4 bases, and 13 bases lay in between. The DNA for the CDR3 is TGTGCCAGCAGTGAAGACCAGGGGCGCGGCACTGAAGCTTTCTTT. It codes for CASSEDQGRGTEAFF.

CDR3 sequence reads: CSVEPQYNEQFF. DNA of the CDR3: TGCAGCGTTGAGCCCCAGTACAATGAGCAGTTCTTC. The rearrangement uses TRBV29-1 and TRBJ2-1; the D is unclear. Germline V gives CDR1 SQVTM, CDR2 ANQGSEA. The V end was cut by 3 bases, the J end by 4 bases, with 7 bases between. This CDR3 is 12 amino acids long.